The rows below give T cell receptor beta chains drawn from one sample of a study of blood T cells in healthy people across ages. TCRdb processed the 5' RACE reads anew with MiXCR; each CDR3 protein has one entry. This table has hundreds of thousands of distinct CDR3 sequences, about 42% appearing once. Sequenced: blood. These receptors all stem from a man in his sixties in good health. The conserved cysteine and the conserved F or W are not part of the CDR3 here.

TRBJ2-3 | 14 | TRBV13 | ASSAQQGAGGDTQY
TRBJ2-1 | 11 | TRBV5-1 | ASSLDTRNEQF
TRBJ1-2 | 13 | TRBV18 | ASSPTIDSHYGYT
- | 15 | TRBV29-1 | SARTSGGLASYNEQY
TRBJ1-2 | 13 | TRBV4-1 | ASSQGPTANYGYT
TRBJ2-1 | 14 | TRBV29-1 | SVEGLPRLTYNEQF
- | 13 | TRBV20-1 | SAREGAGFYNEQY
TRBJ2-5 | 13 | TRBV7-9 | ASSRNTGTPETQY
TRBJ2-3 | 14 | TRBV20-1 | SAREKERGKGDTQY
TRBJ1-2 | 11 | TRBV5-5 | ASSEASPYGYT
TRBJ2-3 | 10 | TRBV29-1 | SGGRSTDAQY
TRBJ1-4 | 11 | TRBV19 | ASSIGTAEKLF
TRBJ1-2 | 13 | TRBV5-6 | ASSSLLGTDYGYT
TRBJ1-1 | 10 | TRBV20-1 | SARQPSTEAF
TRBJ2-2 | 15 | TRBV21-1 | ASSKPGPIANTGELF
TRBJ2-1 | 12 | TRBV29-1 | SAGRASSYNEQF
TRBJ1-4 | 13 | TRBV20-1 | SAKPYGAAVGKLF
TRBJ2-5 | 11 | TRBV12-3/TRBV12-4 | ASSLAARETQY
TRBJ2-5 | 13 | TRBV6-1 | ASSEVTSGGLSTY
- | 13 | TRBV5-1 | ASSLGSVNGETQY
- | 13 | TRBV12-3/TRBV12-4 | ASSPGDSLGETQY
TRBJ1-1 | 11 | TRBV2 | ASSEGTRPKAF
TRBJ1-5 | 13 | TRBV7-2 | ASSGGTGGDQPQH
TRBJ2-1 | 13 | TRBV20-1 | SARGQDRSYNEQF
TRBJ1-2 | 11 | TRBV9 | ASSGTGLEGYT
TRBJ1-1 | 11 | TRBV27 | ASRFTVASEAF
TRBJ2-7 | 11 | TRBV20-1 | SASWGNSYEQY
TRBJ2-1 | 10 | TRBV12-3/TRBV12-4 | ASSLTGGAQF
TRBJ2-1 | 12 | TRBV27 | ASSLGTGLNEQF
TRBJ1-4 | 14 | TRBV4-2 | ASSQDPDRRGEKLF
TRBJ1-2 | 12 | TRBV7-2 | ASRKGGVGYGYT
TRBJ2-7 | 13 | TRBV6-2/TRBV6-3 | ASTHRDRTSYEQY
TRBJ2-6 | 15 | TRBV6-2/TRBV6-3 | ASSASRIQSGANVLT
TRBJ1-1 | 12 | TRBV4-3 | ASSQGTRTTEAF
TRBJ2-1 | 13 | TRBV2 | ASRAGKSSYNEQF
TRBJ2-5 | 13 | TRBV12-3/TRBV12-4 | ASSMTGGELGAQY
TRBJ2-2 | 10 | TRBV20-1 | SATGNTGELF
TRBJ2-3 | 12 | TRBV5-1 | ASSLGYTTDTQY
TRBJ2-2 | 12 | TRBV12-3/TRBV12-4 | ASNTIANTGELF
TRBJ2-5 | 12 | TRBV2 | ASIRDSWAETQY
TRBJ2-7 | 12 | TRBV20-1 | SARVRGRNYEQY
TRBJ2-7 | 12 | TRBV10-3 | AISDRGGPYEQY
TRBJ1-1 | 11 | TRBV12-5 | ASGLGGTGQAF
TRBJ2-7 | 12 | TRBV19 | ASSTRGGVDEQY
TRBJ2-3 | 12 | TRBV2 | ASSEGRLTDTQY
- | 12 | TRBV4-1 | ASSLQRGVTEQY
TRBJ2-1 | 12 | TRBV20-1 | SAVGGGIYNEQF
TRBJ1-2 | 11 | TRBV2 | ASSTQQGEGYT
TRBJ2-3 | 13 | TRBV28 | ASRGTSGITDTQY
TRBJ2-1 | 10 | TRBV5-1 | ASRGGADEQF
TRBJ2-1 | 16 | TRBV14 | ASSQAKRLADFINEQF
TRBJ2-1 | 14 | TRBV4-3 | ASSQAGQAIYNEQF
TRBJ2-1 | 11 | TRBV27 | ASSRGTDNEQF
TRBJ1-1 | 12 | TRBV6-5 | ASSPGATNTEAF
TRBJ2-3 | 15 | TRBV7-9 | ASSLRGRAASTDTQY
TRBJ2-1 | 13 | TRBV4-1 | ASSQVAGADNEQF
TRBJ2-3 | 15 | TRBV20-1 | SARAPLGRGGTDTQY
TRBJ2-1 | 15 | TRBV6-2/TRBV6-3 | ASSYRTSGRDPGEQF
TRBJ2-7 | 14 | TRBV21-1 | ASSPILPQGAYEQY